This TCR beta chain comes out of a study of CD8 T cells in Susac syndrome. Healthy donors formed controls matched for age and sex. The RNA, 0.5 to 1 ug, was put through reverse transcription using random hexamers. Amplification of TCR beta CDR3 spanned 54 Vbeta and 13 Jbeta via immunoSEQ multiplex PCR. TCRdb reanalysed the immunoSEQ multiplex PCR reads using MiXCR and keeps one entry per CDR3 protein. Counted here are around 190,000 distinct CDR3 sequences, about 95% occurring once; the ten biggest clones make up approximately 0.1%. The CDR3 length is 15 residues. Per the germline V gene, CDR1 is SGHAT and CDR2 is FQNNGV. Trimming took 1 base from V and 0 from J, leaving 10 bases between them.

This sequence was found in a human donor in good health. Source material: CD4+ T cells from PBMCs. The chain recombines TRBV11-2 with TRBJ2-7, with unresolved D. CDR3 nucleotides: TGTGCCAGCAGCTTAGTTGCGGCATTCTCCTACGAGCAGTACTTC. Its protein is CASSLVAAFSYEQYF.